This TCR beta chain was sequenced in a study of identical twins. J was trimmed by 6 bases and V by 4 bases; bases with no gene match: 8. This CDR3 contains 15 residues. Germline V CDR1 and CDR2: MGHRA, YSYEKL. TCRdb used MiXCR to reprocess the 5' RACE reads, holding one entry per CDR3 protein. The table includes 1.5 million to 2 million distinct CDR3 sequences, more than 30% detected once. A few counts support this clonotype. The source is a newborn girl in good health. The rearrangement links TRBV4-1 to TRBJ2-3; 9 positions match TRBD2. What was sequenced was cord blood. CDR3 protein: CASSRLAGEWDTQYF. CDR3 bases: TGCGCCAGCAGCCGATTAGCGGGGGAATGGGATACGCAGTATTTT.